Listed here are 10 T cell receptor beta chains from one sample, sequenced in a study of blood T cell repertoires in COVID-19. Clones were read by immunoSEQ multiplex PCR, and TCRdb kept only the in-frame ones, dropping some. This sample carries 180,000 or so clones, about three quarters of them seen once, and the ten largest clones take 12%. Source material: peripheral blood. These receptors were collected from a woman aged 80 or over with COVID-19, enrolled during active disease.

The CDR3 loop is CASSPLGTGTGETQYF. The CDR3 DNA sequence: TGTGCCAGCTCACCCTTGGGGACAGGGACAGGAGAGACCCAGTACTTC. The chain couples TRBV18 to TRBJ2-5; 9 bases map to TRBD1. The V gene's germline CDR1 is KGHSH and CDR2 LQKENI. CDR3 length equals 16 residues. The ends lost 3 bases at V and 4 bases at J; junction bases unmatched: 9.

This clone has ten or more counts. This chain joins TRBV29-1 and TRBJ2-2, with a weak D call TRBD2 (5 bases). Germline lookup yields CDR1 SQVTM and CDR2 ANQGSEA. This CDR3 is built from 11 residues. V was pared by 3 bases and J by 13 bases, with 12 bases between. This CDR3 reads CSVEGGSGLFF. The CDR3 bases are TGCAGCGTTGAGGGTGGGAGTGGGCTGTTTTTT.

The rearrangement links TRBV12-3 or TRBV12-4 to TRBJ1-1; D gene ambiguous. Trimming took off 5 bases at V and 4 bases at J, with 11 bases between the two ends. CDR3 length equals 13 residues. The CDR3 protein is CASSPLYGTEAFF. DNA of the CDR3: TGTGCCAGCAGTCCCCTCTATGGCACTGAAGCTTTCTTT.

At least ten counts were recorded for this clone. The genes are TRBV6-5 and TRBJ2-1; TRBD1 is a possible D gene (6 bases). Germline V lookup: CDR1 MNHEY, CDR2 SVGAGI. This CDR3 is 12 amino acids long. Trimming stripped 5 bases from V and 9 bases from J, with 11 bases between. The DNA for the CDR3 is TGTGCCAGCAGTACAGGGAAAGGTGAGCAGTTCTTC. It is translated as CASSTGKGEQFF.

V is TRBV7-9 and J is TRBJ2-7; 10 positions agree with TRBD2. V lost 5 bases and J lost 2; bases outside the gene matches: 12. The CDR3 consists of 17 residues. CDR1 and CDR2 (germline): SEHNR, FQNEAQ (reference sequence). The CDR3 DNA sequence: TGTGCCAGCAGCCCTAAAGGGGGACTAGCGTTACCCTACGAGCAGTACTTC. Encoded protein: CASSPKGGLALPYEQYF.

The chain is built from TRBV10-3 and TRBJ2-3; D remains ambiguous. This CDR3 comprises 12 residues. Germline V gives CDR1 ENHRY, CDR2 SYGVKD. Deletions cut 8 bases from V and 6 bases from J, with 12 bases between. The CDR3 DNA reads TGTGCCATCGGCGGAACGAGGGATACGCAGTATTTT. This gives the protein CAIGGTRDTQYF.

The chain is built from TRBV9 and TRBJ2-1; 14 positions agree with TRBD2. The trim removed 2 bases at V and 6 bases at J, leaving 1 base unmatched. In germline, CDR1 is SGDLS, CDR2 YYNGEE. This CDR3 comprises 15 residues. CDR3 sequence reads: CASSVGLAGGNEQFF. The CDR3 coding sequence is TGTGCCAGCAGCGTCGGACTAGCGGGAGGCAATGAGCAGTTCTTC.

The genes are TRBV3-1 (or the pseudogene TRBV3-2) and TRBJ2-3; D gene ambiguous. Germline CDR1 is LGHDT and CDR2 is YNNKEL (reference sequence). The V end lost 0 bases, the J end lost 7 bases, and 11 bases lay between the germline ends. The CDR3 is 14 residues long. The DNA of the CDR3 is TGTGCCAGCAGCCAAGAAGCGAGATCTTATACGCAGTATTTT. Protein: CASSQEARSYTQYF.

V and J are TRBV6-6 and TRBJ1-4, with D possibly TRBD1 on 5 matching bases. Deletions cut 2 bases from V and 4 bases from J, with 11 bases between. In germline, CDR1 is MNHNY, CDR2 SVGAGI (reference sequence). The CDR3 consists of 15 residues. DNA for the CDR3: TGTGCCAGCAGTTACCTTGACAGCTTTAATGAAAAACTGTTTTTT. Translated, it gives CASSYLDSFNEKLFF.

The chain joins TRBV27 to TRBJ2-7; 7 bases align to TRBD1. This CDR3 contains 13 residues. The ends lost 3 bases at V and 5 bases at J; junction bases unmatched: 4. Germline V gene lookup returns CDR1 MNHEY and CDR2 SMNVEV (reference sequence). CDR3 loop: CASSFYRGDEQYF. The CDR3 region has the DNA TGTGCCAGCAGTTTTTACAGGGGAGACGAGCAGTACTTC.